This passage covers 27 T cell receptor beta chains from one sample sequenced in a study of tumor-infiltrating lymphocytes in primary liver carcinoma. Unsorted bulk tissue of about 20-32 mg yielded co-extracted RNA and DNA. The researchers produced TCR beta cDNA from approximately 0.45 ug total RNA with a constant-region primer. Construction of TCR beta libraries relied on three successive nested multiplex PCR rounds employing slightly modified ARM-PCR. TRBV1-TRBV30 forward primers paired with a C-beta reverse primer drove the first two PCR rounds, 10 cycles each. Each CDR3 protein is one row after TCRdb ran MiXCR on the multiplex PCR reads. The data hold about 32,000 distinct CDR3 sequences, with around 80% observed a single time. Sequenced: liver tumor tissue from sampling region 5. The subset denotes: tumor region T5, tumor centre. The receptors here all came from a man aged 35 to 55 with primary liver carcinoma and hepatitis B virus infection.

Worth noting for this clonotype: Compared with germline, one end of the junction differs, possibly owing to a read error. The chain links TRBV6-6 to TRBJ1-2; the match to TRBD1 covers 7 bases. The CDR3 runs 14 residues. Germline assignment: CDR1 MNHNY and CDR2 SVGAGI (reference sequence). CDR3 nucleotide sequence: TGTACCAGCGGTTACTCGTACAGGGGTTATGGCTACACCTTC. Protein product: CTSGYSYRGYGYTF.

Notes on this clonotype: The junction does not match germline at one end; this may be a read error. This chain joins TRBV6-5 and TRBJ1-2; D call uncertain. Germline CDR1 reads MNHEY; CDR2 reads SVGAGI. The CDR3 sequence is 11 residues long. The CDR3 region is CDSLGSEGYIF. The DNA of the CDR3 is TGTGACAGCTTGGGTTCAGAAGGCTACATCTTC.

The V and J genes are TRBV4-1 and TRBJ2-7, with D maybe TRBD2 (5 bases). CDR1 is MGHRA, CDR2 YSYEKL, per germline. This CDR3 has 16 amino acids. V gave up 2 bases and J gave up 13 bases, with 27 bases separating them. The CDR3 DNA sequence: TGCGCCAGCAGCCAATCCCCAGCGGAGCCACTTTACGGGCAATACTTC. It is translated as CASSQSPAEPLYGQYF.

To note about this clonotype: Since the CDR3 does not end with the conserved phenylalanine or tryptophan, this likely comes from a read error. The V gene is TRBV4-2, the J gene TRBJ1-1, with TRBD1 matching over 8 bases. V dropped 0 bases and J dropped 11; count of bases not matched to a gene: 17. Germline V CDR1 and CDR2: LGHNA, YNFKEQ. There are 17 residues in the CDR3. The CDR3 protein is CASSQEYGQGFWTEAFL. For the CDR3, the DNA is TGTGCCAGCAGCCAAGAGTACGGACAGGGTTTTTGGACGGAGGCTTTCCTT.

In the case of this clonotype: At one boundary the junction diverges from the germline segment, which might be a read error. The rearrangement uses TRBV11-2 and TRBJ1-4; unclear D gene. Germline values: CDR1 SGHAT, CDR2 FQNNGV. This CDR3 spans 15 amino acids. Here the CDR3 reads CVSSLGGFANEKLFF. The CDR3, as DNA: TGTGTCAGCAGCTTAGGCGGGTTCGCTAATGAAAAACTCTTTTTT.

For this clonotype: One base away lies a much larger clone, so this may be a sequencing read error. The gene calls are TRBV15 and TRBJ2-1, with TRBD2 matching 8 bases. Per the germline V gene, CDR1 is LNHNV and CDR2 is YYDKDF (reference sequence). The CDR3 contains 14 residues. The chain's CDR3 is CATSRGAGDNGQFF. Written as DNA, the CDR3 is TGTGCCACCAGCAGAGGAGCGGGAGACAATGGGCAGTTCTTC.

With respect to this clonotype: At one end, the junction sequence differs from germline, possibly due to a read error. The chain links TRBV29-1 to TRBJ2-1, with D unclear. CDR1 and CDR2 (germline): SQVTM, ANQGSEA. This CDR3 has 16 residues. The CDR3 loop is CSVATLRPWSRQGQFF. DNA for the CDR3: TGCAGTGTCGCCACGCTTCGGCCCTGGTCCCGTCAAGGGCAGTTCTTT.

Comments on this clonotype: The junction departs from germline at one end; a sequencing error may be responsible. The chain uses TRBV12-3 or TRBV12-4 and TRBJ2-3; D unclear. This CDR3 has 15 amino acids. CDR3 sequence: CASSLFGPSTDTQYF. DNA of the CDR3: TGCGCCAGCAGTTTATTTGGCCCCTCCACAGATACGCAGTATTTT.

With regard to this clonotype: Germline and junction disagree at one end, which may indicate a read error. The rearrangement joins TRBV25-1 to TRBJ2-5; D is unclear. CDR1 and CDR2 (germline): MGHDK, SYGVNS. This CDR3 contains 12 residues. The CDR3 is CASIEQKEAQYF. The CDR3 DNA follows: TGTGCCAGCATTGAACAGAAAGAGGCCCAGTACTTC.

With respect to this clonotype: An end of the junction differs from the germline gene, which may be a read error. The gene calls are TRBV5-6 and TRBJ1-1; the D gene is possibly TRBD1 (6 bases). The germline CDR1 and CDR2 sequences are SGHDT and YYEEEE. The CDR3 runs to 14 residues. The CDR3, as DNA: TGTGCCAACAGCCTGCTACAGGGACGCACTGAAGCTTTCTTC. Translating gives CANSLLQGRTEAFF. Combining the CDR3 with reference TRBV5-6 and TRBJ1-1 gives the whole variable domain DAGVTQSPTHLIKTRGQQVTLRCSPKSGHDTVSWYQQALGQGPQFIFQYYEEEERQRGNFPDRFSGHQFPNYSSELNVNALLLGDSALYLCANSLLQGRTEAFFGQGTRLTVV.

The sample holds one count of this clonotype. Given the absence of the conserved phenylalanine or tryptophan at the CDR3 end, a read error is likely. The DNA is omitted, as the CDR3 cannot be located on it reliably, and the CDR3 follows TCRdb's listing. The V gene is TRBV4-3, the J gene TRBJ2-5; no check of the table's D call, TRBD2, against the DNA was made. The V gene's germline CDR1 is LGHNA and CDR2 YSLEER. The CDR3 numbers 14 amino acids, ends counted. CDR3: CASSQDSGRETRYS.

This clonotype occurred a few times. An end of the junction does not agree with germline; a read error may underlie this. The V and J genes are TRBV11-2 and TRBJ2-1; no clear D gene. Looked up from germline, CDR1 is SGHAT and CDR2 is FQNNGV. This CDR3 has 14 amino acids. CDR3 bases: TGTGCCAGCAGCTTATACCGGCTTGTTAGTGAGCAGCTTTTC. This gives the protein CASSLYRLVSEQLF.

As concerns this clonotype: An end of the junction does not agree with germline; a read error may underlie this. V gene TRBV6-2 or TRBV6-3 combines with J gene TRBJ2-7; D may be TRBD1 (6 bases). The CDR3 runs 16 residues. CDR1 and CDR2 from the germline V gene are MNHEY and SVGEGT. The CDR3 is CVSSLWSGTGSYGQYF. As DNA, the CDR3 is TGTGTCAGCAGTTTATGGTCCGGAACAGGGTCCTACGGGCAGTACTTC.

Comment on this clonotype: The CDR3 does not close with the conserved phenylalanine or tryptophan, likely indicating a read error. The genes are TRBV6-5 and TRBJ2-7; 7 bases fit TRBD2. Germline loops: CDR1 MNHEY, CDR2 SVGAGI. CDR3 length: 13 amino acids. CDR3 sequence: CPSSYSGGDKQYL. For the CDR3, the DNA is TGTCCCAGCAGTTACTCGGGGGGTGACAAGCAGTACTTA.

This sequence joins TRBV7-9 and TRBJ2-2; no reliable D call. CDR1 is SEHNR, CDR2 FQNEAQ, per germline (reference sequence). CDR3 size: 14 residues. Trimming stripped 1 base from V and 1 base from J, with 4 bases between. The CDR3 nucleotides are TGTGCCAGCAGCTTAGAAGTGAACACCGGGGAGCTGTTTTTT. This encodes CASSLEVNTGELFF.

With respect to this clonotype: A much bigger clone sits one base away, suggesting this may be a read error. The rearrangement uses TRBV28 and TRBJ2-3; a possible D gene is TRBD2 (6 bases). Looked up from germline, CDR1 is MDHEN and CDR2 is SYDVKM. With 1 base removed from V and 2 bases from J, the gap between germline ends came to 10 bases. This CDR3 region has 15 residues. The CDR3 DNA reads TGTGCCAGCAGTTTATCCACGGGAGCCACAGATACGCAGTATTTT. It codes for CASSLSTGATDTQYF.

This clonotype was counted between two and nine times. The germline gene is not matched at one end of the junction; a read error may be the cause. The chain joins TRBV11-2 to TRBJ2-1; no firm D call. CDR1 and CDR2 (germline): SGHAT, FQNNGV. The CDR3 length is 15 residues. The CDR3 region has the DNA TGCGTCAGCAGCTTGGGCAATGCGGTGTATAATAAGCAGTTCTTC. Its protein is CVSSLGNAVYNKQFF.

Of note for this clonotype: The final CDR3 position lacks the conserved phenylalanine or tryptophan, pointing to a likely read error. The chain has TRBV10-3 and TRBJ2-7; 9 bases match TRBD2. The CDR3 is made up of 14 amino acids. V lost 4 bases to trimming and J lost 7 bases; unmatched junction nucleotides: 8. The germline V gene has CDR1 ENHRY and CDR2 SYGVKD. The CDR3 loop is CAISGFSGSGEQYI. As DNA, the CDR3 is TGTGCCATCAGTGGATTTAGCGGGAGTGGGGAGCAGTACATC.

With respect to this clonotype: With a much larger clone just one base away, this may be a read error. The chain employs TRBV7-3 and TRBJ2-1; TRBD2 is a possible D gene (6 bases). This CDR3 is 13 amino acids long. The V end was cut by 5 bases, the J end by 4 bases, with 9 bases between. Germline V gives CDR1 SGHTA, CDR2 FQGTGA. CDR3 nucleotides: TGTGCCAGCAGCACGACTAGATACAATGAGCAGTTCTTC. This translates into CASSTTRYNEQFF.

This clonotype was detected once. The chain combines TRBV11-2 with TRBJ2-7; maybe TRBD1 (5 bases). The germline CDR1 and CDR2 sequences are SGHAT and FQNNGV. V was pared by 8 bases and J by 10 bases, with 21 bases between. This CDR3 region has 13 residues. CDR3 in amino acids: CASDLGRVGEQYF. The CDR3 DNA reads TGTGCCAGCGACTTAGGCAGGGTGGGCGAACAGTACTTC.

The chain joins TRBV11-2 to TRBJ2-7, with 10 bases identical to TRBD1. The V gene's germline CDR1 is SGHAT and CDR2 FQNNGV. The CDR3 is 14 residues long. The V and J ends lost 4 bases and 12 bases, in that order; junction bases with no gene match: 12. The CDR3 spells CASSSQTGGYERYF. CDR3 coding DNA: TGTGCCAGCAGCTCTCAGACAGGGGGCTACGAACGGTACTTC. Looking up the rest from reference TRBV11-2 and TRBJ2-7 gives the full variable domain: EAGVAQSPRYKIIEKRQSVAFWCNPISGHATLYWYQQILGQGPKLLIQFQNNGVVDDSQLPKDRFSAERLKGVDSTLKIQPAKLEDSAVYLCASSSQTGGYERYFGPGTRLTVT.

This clonotype occurred once. Relative to the germline gene, one junction end is altered; a read error may explain this. The J gene is TRBJ2-3, the V gene TRBV4-2, with 10 bases identical to TRBD2. CDR1 LGHNA and CDR2 YNFKEQ come from the germline V gene. The CDR3 spans 18 residues. The CDR3 sequence is CASSQEALLAGATNTQYF. In nucleotides, the CDR3 is TGCGCCAGCAGCCAAGAGGCGCTTCTAGCGGGAGCGACAAATACGCAGTATTTT.

As to this clonotype: The junction departs from germline at one end; a sequencing error may be responsible. The chain couples TRBV30 to TRBJ2-1; possible D gene TRBD2, 5 bases. CDR3 length: 13 amino acids. Per germline, CDR1 GTSNPN and CDR2 SVGIG (reference sequence). This chain's CDR3 is CAWSVVLRDEQFF. CDR3 in DNA: TGTGCCTGGAGTGTAGTTCTCCGGGATGAGCAGTTTTTC.

This clonotype was counted once. The V gene is TRBV6-1, the J gene TRBJ1-2; D is unresolved. V was pared by 2 bases and J by 12 bases, with 16 bases between. Germline V gives CDR1 MNHNS, CDR2 SASEGT. CDR3 length: 13 amino acids. The CDR3 spells CASSERVSNVHTF. For the CDR3, the DNA is TGTGCCAGCAGTGAACGGGTGTCTAATGTTCACACCTTC.

This clonotype was counted once. An end of the junction differs from the germline gene, which may be a read error. This chain joins TRBV6-5 and TRBJ1-6; a weak D match, TRBD1 (5 bases). Germline V CDR1 and CDR2: MNHEY, SVGAGI. CDR3 length: 16 amino acids. The CDR3 sequence is CASSSGGGGNNPPHHF. The CDR3 DNA is TGTGCCAGCAGTTCGGGTGGGGGGGGGAATAATCCACCCCACCACTTT.

This clonotype was seen a handful of times. Sequence at one end of the junction differs from germline and may be a read error. This chain uses TRBV11-2 with TRBJ2-5; 10 bases map to TRBD2. Germline assignment: CDR1 SGHAT and CDR2 FQNNGV. This CDR3 has 18 amino acids. CDR3 in DNA: TGCGCCAGCAACTTAGATCCGTGGTCTAGCGGGAGAGGAGAGACCCTGTACTTC. As protein: CASNLDPWSSGRGETLYF.

This clonotype was seen just once. Because it lacks the conserved phenylalanine or tryptophan at the end, this CDR3 is likely a read error. The rearrangement uses TRBV6-2 or TRBV6-3 and TRBJ2-7, with TRBD2 identical over 7 bases. The CDR3 extends over 16 amino acids. The germline gives CDR1 MNHEY, CDR2 SVGEGT. Here the CDR3 DNA reads TGTGCCAGCAGCTACTCGACTGTGGCGGGAGACTACGAGCAGTACCTC. This sequence encodes CASSYSTVAGDYEQYL.